These T cell receptor beta chains were read from a single sample in a study of blood T cell repertoires in COVID-19. Measured with immunoSEQ multiplex PCR; TCRdb has only the in-frame clones, and not every one. The repertoire consists of around 300,000 clones, with roughly 89% occurring once and the leading ten covering roughly 2.3%. Sequencing used peripheral blood. The origin of the receptors is a man aged 50 or older with acute or convalescent COVID-19. Both conserved end residues are part of each CDR3. The size of a clone is reported for some rows only, either as once, few or many, or as a class for expanded clones.

TRBV18 NA CASSPRQGRSEQYF
TRBV30 NA CAWSVHPPGVGNQPQHF
TRBV15 NA CATRMWDSPYEQYF
TRBV16 NA CASSLPGLTEAFF
TRBV10-3 NA CATRDRATGGDIQYF
TRBV5-4 NA CASSSAGQSINEQFF
TRBV5-1 NA CASSLASGLLINEQFF
TRBV9 NA CASSVGGASSYNSPLHF
TRBV5-1 NA CASSADLGGQFF
TRBV3-1/TRBV3-2 NA CASGTGGLGYTF
TRBV27 NA CASSLRVNYGYTF
TRBV27 NA CASSLRRALNTEAFF
TRBV27 NA CASSPDRGNGYTF
TRBV19 NA CASSPRDREGGNTIYF
TRBV11-2 NA CASSLVAHNEQFF
TRBV27 NA CASSIAPGQGQPQHF
TRBV3-1/TRBV3-2 NA CASSQGLAGVSYNEQFF
TRBV18 NA CASSPSPGTSNEQYF
TRBV5-6 NA CASSLGGRQNTEAFF
TRBV11-2 NA CASSLQTRGNNEQFF
TRBV5-1 NA CASSAGRTGLNEKLFF
TRBV6-5 NA CASLRRMGTNEKLFF
TRBV6-5 once CASRLGQNQPQHF
TRBV5-1 NA CASSGGYATEAFF
TRBV5-1 NA CASSFGQPGEDTQYF
TRBV7-8 NA CASSLLSNQPQHF
TRBV19 NA CASSRTGGYEKLFF
TRBV2 few CASSLQGAYETQYF
TRBV5-4 NA CASSLGWDSSYEQYF
TRBV4-1 NA CASSQSPRGGTWSQHF
TRBV19 NA CASSIGQGYTEAFF
TRBV27 few CASSPGRDSNQPQHF
TRBV27 few CASSLSGVRYNEQFF
TRBV19 NA CASSMGLAQETQYF
TRBV5-4 NA CASSLYSTDSPLHF
TRBV18 NA CASSPETGGDQPQHF
TRBV27 NA CASSATSGTSYEQYF
TRBV5-1 once CASSLGRGLYEQYF
TRBV4-1 NA CASSQVRGTIQETQYF
TRBV9 NA CASSENQGGYTF
TRBV5-1 NA CASIQGAGNTEAFF
TRBV7-2 NA CASSFLRNEQFF
TRBV5-1 once CASRNDRGETQYF
TRBV11-3 NA CASSLGAGTQNSYEQYF